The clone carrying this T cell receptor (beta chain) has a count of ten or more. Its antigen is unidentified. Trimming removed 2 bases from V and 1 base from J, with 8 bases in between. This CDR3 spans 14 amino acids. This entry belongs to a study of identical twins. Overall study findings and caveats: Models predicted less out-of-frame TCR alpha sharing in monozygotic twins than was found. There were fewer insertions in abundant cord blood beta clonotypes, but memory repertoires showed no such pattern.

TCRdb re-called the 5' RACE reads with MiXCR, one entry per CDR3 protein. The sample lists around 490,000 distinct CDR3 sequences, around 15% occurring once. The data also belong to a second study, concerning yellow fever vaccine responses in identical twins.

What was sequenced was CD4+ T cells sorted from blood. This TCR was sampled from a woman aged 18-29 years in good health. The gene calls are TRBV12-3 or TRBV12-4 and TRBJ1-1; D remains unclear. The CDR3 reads CASSLIPQNTEAFF. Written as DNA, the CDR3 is TGTGCCAGCAGTTTAATACCCCAGAACACTGAAGCTTTCTTT.